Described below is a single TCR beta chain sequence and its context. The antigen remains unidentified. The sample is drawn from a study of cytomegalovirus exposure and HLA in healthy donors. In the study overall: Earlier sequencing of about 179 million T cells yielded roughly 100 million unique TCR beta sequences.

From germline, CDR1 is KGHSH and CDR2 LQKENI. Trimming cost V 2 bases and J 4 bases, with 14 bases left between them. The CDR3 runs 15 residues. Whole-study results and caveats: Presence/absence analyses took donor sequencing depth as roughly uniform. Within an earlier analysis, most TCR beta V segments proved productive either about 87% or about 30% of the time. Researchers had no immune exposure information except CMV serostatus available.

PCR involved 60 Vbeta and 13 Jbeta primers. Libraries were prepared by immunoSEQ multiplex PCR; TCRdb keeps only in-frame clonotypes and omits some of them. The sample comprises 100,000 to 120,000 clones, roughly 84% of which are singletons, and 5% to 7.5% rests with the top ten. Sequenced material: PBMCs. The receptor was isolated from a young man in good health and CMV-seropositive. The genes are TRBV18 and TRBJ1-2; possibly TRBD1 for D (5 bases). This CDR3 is CASSPTPGLGYGYTF. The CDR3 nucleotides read TGTGCCAGCTCACCAACGCCAGGGCTCGGCTATGGCTACACCTTC.